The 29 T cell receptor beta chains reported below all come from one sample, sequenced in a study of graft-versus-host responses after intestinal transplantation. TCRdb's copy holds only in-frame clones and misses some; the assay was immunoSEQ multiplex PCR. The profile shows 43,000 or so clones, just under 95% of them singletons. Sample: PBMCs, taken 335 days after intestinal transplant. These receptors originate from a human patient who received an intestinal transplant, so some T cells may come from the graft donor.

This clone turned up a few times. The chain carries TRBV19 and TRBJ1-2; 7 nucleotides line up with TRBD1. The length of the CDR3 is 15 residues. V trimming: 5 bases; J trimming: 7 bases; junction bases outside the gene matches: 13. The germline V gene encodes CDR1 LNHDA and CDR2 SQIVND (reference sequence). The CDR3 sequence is CASSRTSEGAGGYTF. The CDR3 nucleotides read TGTGCCAGTAGTCGCACCTCCGAGGGGGCGGGTGGCTACACCTTC.

DNA for the CDR3: TGTGCCAGCAGTCAAGGTCGCGGGTTCGAGAATCAGCCCCAGCATTTT. This codes for CASSQGRGFENQPQHF. The gene calls are TRBV6-1 and TRBJ1-5; unclear D gene. The CDR3 has 16 amino acids. V lost 5 bases and J 4 bases, leaving 18 bases between the germline ends. Germline V lookup: CDR1 MNHNS, CDR2 SASEGT.

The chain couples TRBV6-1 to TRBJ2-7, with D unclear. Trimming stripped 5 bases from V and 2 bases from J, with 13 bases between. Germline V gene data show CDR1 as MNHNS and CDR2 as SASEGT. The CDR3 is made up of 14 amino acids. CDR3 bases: TGTGCCAGCAGTTTAGGTAGTTCGCCCTACGAGCAGTACTTC. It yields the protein CASSLGSSPYEQYF.

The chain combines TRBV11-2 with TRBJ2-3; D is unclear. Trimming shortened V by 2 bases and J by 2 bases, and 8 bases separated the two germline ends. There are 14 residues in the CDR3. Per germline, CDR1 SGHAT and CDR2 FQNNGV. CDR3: CASSLRADTDTQYF. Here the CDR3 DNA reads TGTGCCAGCAGCTTACGGGCAGACACAGATACGCAGTATTTT.

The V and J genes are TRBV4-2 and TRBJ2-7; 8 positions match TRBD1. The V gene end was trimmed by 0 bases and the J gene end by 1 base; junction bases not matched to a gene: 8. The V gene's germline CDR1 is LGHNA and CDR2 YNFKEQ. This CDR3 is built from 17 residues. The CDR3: CASSQDLGTGPSYEQYF. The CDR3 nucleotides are TGTGCCAGCAGCCAAGATCTAGGGACAGGACCTTCCTACGAGCAGTACTTC.

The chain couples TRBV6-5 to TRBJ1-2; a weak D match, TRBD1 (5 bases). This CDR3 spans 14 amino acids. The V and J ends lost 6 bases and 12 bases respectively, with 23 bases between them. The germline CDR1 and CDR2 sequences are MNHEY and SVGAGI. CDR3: CASRSSARLGAHTF. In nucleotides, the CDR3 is TGTGCCAGCAGGTCCTCCGCCCGGCTTGGGGCGCACACCTTC.

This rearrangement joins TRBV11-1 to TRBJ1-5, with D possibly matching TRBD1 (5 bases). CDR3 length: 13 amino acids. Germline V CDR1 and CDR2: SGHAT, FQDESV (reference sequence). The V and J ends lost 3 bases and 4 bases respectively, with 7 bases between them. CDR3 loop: CASSLDTNQPQHF. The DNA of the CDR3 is TGTGCCAGCAGCTTGGACACAAATCAGCCCCAGCATTTT.

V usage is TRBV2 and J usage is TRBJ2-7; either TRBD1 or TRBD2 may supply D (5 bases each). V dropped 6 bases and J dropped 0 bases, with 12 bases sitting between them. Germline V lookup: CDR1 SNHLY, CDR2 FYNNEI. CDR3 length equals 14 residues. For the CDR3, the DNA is TGTGCCAGCAGAGACCGGGACCACTCCTACGAGCAGTACTTC. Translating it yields CASRDRDHSYEQYF.

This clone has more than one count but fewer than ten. DNA of the CDR3: TGTGCCAGCAGCCACGATATGACAGGAAAAAACATTCAGTACTTC. It translates to CASSHDMTGKNIQYF. The rearrangement joins TRBV7-2 to TRBJ2-4, with a weak D call TRBD1 (6 bases). CDR1 is SGHTA and CDR2 is FQGNSA in the germline V gene. Between the trimmed V and J ends, which lost 5 bases and 4 bases, there was a span of 15 bases. CDR3 length: 15 residues.

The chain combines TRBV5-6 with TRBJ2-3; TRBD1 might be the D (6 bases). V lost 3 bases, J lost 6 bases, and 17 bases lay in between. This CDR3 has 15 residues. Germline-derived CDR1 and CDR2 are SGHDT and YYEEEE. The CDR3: CASSSPRMGADTQYF. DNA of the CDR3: TGTGCCAGCAGCTCCCCGCGTATGGGGGCTGATACGCAGTATTTT. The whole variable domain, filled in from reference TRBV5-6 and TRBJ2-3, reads DAGVTQSPTHLIKTRGQQVTLRCSPKSGHDTVSWYQQALGQGPQFIFQYYEEEERQRGNFPDRFSGHQFPNYSSELNVNALLLGDSALYLCASSSPRMGADTQYFGPGTRLTVL.

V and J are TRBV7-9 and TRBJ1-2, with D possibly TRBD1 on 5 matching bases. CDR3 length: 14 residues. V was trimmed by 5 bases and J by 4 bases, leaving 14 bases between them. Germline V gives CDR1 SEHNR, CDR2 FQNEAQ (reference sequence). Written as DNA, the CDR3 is TGTGCCAGCAGCCACACGGACACGTCCTATGGCTACACCTTC. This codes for CASSHTDTSYGYTF.

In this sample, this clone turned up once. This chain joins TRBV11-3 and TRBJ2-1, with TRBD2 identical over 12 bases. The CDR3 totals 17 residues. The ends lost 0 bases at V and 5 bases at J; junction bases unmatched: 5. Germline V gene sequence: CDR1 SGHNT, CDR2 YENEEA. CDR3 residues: CASSLEGLAGGNNEQFF. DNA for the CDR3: TGTGCCAGCAGCTTAGAAGGTCTAGCGGGGGGGAACAATGAGCAGTTCTTC.

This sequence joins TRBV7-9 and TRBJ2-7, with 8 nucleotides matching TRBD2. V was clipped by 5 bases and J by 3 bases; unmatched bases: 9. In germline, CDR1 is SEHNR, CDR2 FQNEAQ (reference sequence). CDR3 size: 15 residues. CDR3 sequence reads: CASSPTSGRVYEQYF. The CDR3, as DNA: TGTGCCAGCAGCCCCACGAGCGGGAGAGTCTACGAGCAGTACTTC. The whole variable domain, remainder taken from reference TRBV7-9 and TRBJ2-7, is DTGVSQNPRHKITKRGQNVTFRCDPISEHNRLYWYRQTLGQGPEFLTYFQNEAQLEKSRLLSDRFSAERPKGSFSTLEIQRTEQGDSAMYLCASSPTSGRVYEQYFGPGTRLTVT.

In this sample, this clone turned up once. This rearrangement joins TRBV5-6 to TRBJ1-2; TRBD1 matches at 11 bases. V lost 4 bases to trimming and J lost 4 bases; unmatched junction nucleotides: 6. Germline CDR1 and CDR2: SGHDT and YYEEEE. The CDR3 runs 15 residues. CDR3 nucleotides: TGTGCCAGCAGCATCCGGGACAGGGGGATCTATGGCTACACCTTC. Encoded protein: CASSIRDRGIYGYTF.

CDR3 sequence (DNA): TGTGCCAGCAGCTTAGATGTCAGCGACTACGAGCAGTACTTC. This codes for CASSLDVSDYEQYF. This chain connects TRBV11-2 to TRBJ2-7; D not resolved. V was trimmed by 0 bases and J by 3 bases, leaving 9 bases between them. Germline assignment: CDR1 SGHAT and CDR2 FQNNGV. The CDR3 loop spans 14 amino acids.

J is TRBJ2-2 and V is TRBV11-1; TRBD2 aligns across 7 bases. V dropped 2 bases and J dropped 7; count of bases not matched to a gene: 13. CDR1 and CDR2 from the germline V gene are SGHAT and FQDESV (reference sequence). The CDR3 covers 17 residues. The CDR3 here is CASSLTVRAGVGGELFF. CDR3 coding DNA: TGTGCCAGCAGCTTAACGGTTCGGGCGGGAGTAGGCGGGGAGCTGTTTTTT.

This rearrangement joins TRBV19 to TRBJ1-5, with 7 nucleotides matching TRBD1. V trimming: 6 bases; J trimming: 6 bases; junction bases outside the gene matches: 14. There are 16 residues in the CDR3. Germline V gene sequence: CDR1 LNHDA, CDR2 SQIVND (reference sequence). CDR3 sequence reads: CASSSRNRGAGQPQHF. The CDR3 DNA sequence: TGTGCCAGTAGCAGCCGGAACAGGGGTGCAGGTCAGCCCCAGCATTTT. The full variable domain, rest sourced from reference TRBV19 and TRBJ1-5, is DGGITQSPKYLFRKEGQNVTLSCEQNLNHDAMYWYRQDPGQGLRLIYYSQIVNDFQKGDIAEGYSVSREKKESFPLTVTSAQKNPTAFYLCASSSRNRGAGQPQHFGDGTRLSIL.

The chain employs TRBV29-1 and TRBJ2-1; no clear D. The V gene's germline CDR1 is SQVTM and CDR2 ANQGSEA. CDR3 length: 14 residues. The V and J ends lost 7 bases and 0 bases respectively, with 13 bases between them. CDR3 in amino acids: CSAATTSSYNEQFF. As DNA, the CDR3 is TGCAGCGCCGCCACTACCAGCTCCTACAATGAGCAGTTCTTC.

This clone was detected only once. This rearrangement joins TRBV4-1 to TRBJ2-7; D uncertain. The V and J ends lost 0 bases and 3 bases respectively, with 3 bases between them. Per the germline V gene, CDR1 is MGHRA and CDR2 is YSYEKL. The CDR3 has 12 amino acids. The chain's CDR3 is CASSQEGYEQYF. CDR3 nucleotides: TGCGCCAGCAGCCAAGAGGGCTACGAGCAGTACTTC.

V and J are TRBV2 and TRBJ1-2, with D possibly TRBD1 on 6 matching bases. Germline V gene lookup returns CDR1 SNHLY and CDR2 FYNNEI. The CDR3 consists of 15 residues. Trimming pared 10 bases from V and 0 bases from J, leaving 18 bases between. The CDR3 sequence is CANPTGTVSNYGYTF. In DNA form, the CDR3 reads TGTGCCAACCCAACAGGGACCGTCTCTAACTATGGCTACACCTTC. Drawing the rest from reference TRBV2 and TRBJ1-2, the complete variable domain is EPEVTQTPSHQVTQMGQEVILRCVPISNHLYFYWYRQILGQKVEFLVSFYNNEISEKSEIFDDQFSVERPDGSNFTLKIRSTKLEDSAMYFCANPTGTVSNYGYTFGSGTRLTVV.

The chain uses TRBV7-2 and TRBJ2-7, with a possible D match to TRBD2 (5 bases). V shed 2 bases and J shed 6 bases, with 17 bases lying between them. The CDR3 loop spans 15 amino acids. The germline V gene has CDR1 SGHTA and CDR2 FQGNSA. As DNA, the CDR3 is TGTGCCAGCAGCTTATGGTCAGAGGGAGTAGCCGAGCAGTACTTC. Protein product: CASSLWSEGVAEQYF.

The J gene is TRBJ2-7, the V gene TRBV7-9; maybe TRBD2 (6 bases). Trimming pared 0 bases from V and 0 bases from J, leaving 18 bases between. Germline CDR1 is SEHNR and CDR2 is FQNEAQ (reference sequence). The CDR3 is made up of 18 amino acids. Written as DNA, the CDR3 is TGTGCCAGCAGCTTAGCGCTCGGAGGGGTTCCCAGCTCCTACGAGCAGTACTTC. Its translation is CASSLALGGVPSSYEQYF.

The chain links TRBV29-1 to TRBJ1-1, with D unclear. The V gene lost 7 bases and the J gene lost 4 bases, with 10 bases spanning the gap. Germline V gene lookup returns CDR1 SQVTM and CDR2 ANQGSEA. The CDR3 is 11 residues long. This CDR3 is CSAHSGTEAFF. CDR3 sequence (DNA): TGCAGCGCCCACTCCGGCACTGAAGCTTTCTTT.

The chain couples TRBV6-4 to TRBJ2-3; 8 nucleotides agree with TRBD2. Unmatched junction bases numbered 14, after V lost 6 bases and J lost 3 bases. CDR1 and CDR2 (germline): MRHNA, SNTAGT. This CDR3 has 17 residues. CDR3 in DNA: TGTGCCAGCAGCCAAAGGGCTGCACTAGCGGCAACAGATACGCAGTATTTT. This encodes CASSQRAALAATDTQYF.

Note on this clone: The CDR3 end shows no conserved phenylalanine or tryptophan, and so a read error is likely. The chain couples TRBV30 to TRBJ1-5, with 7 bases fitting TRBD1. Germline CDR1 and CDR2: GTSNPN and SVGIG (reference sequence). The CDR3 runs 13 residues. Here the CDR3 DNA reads TGTGCCTGGACAGGGGGAGAAGATCAGTCCCAGCATCTT. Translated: CAWTGGEDQSQHL.

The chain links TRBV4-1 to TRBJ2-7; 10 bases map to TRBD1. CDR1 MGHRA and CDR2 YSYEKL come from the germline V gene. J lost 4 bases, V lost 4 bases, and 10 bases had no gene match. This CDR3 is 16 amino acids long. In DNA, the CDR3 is TGCGCCAGCAGCCGCTCCACCGGGACAGGGGCTTACGAGCAGTACTTC. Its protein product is CASSRSTGTGAYEQYF.

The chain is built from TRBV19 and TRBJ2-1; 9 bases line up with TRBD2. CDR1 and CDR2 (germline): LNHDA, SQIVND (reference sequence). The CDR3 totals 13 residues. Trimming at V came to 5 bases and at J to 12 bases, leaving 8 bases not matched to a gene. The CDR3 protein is CASSPEAGGTQFF. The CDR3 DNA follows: TGTGCCAGTAGTCCTGAGGCGGGGGGGACGCAGTTCTTC.

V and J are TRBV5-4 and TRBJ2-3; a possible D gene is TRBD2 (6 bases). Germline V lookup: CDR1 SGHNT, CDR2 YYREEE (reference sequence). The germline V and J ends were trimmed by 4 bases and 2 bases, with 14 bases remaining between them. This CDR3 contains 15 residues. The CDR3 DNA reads TGTGCCAGCAGCAAAGCTAGCGACCCCACAGATACGCAGTATTTT. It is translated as CASSKASDPTDTQYF.

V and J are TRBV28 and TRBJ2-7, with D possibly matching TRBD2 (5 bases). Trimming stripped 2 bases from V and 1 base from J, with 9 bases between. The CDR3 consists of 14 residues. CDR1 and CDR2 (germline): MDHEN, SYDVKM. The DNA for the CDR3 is TGTGCCAGCAGTTTAGCTAGCAGTTCCTACGAGCAGTACTTC. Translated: CASSLASSSYEQYF.